This TCR beta chain was profiled in a study of long-term antiretroviral therapy in people with HIV. Across the whole study: Collection of the earliest samples took place about a decade ahead of the 2015 immediate-ART recommendation.

Samples were assayed with immunoSEQ v3.0 at survey level. Some clones are missing from TCRdb's copy, which holds only in-frame ones; the method was immunoSEQ multiplex PCR. The sample lists about 27,000 clones; approximately 78% were seen once. Germline loops: CDR1 SGDLS, CDR2 YYNGEE. V lost 5 bases, J lost 4 bases, and 12 bases lay in between. The CDR3 sequence is 13 residues long. The rearrangement uses TRBV9 and TRBJ1-2; D not resolved. This clonotype was sampled from a man aged 40-49 years with HIV. The material was unsorted PBMCs, obtained 3 years after starting antiretroviral therapy. The CDR3 region is CASRAGSGYGYTF. The CDR3, as DNA: TGTGCCAGCAGGGCGGGGAGCGGCTATGGCTACACCTTC.